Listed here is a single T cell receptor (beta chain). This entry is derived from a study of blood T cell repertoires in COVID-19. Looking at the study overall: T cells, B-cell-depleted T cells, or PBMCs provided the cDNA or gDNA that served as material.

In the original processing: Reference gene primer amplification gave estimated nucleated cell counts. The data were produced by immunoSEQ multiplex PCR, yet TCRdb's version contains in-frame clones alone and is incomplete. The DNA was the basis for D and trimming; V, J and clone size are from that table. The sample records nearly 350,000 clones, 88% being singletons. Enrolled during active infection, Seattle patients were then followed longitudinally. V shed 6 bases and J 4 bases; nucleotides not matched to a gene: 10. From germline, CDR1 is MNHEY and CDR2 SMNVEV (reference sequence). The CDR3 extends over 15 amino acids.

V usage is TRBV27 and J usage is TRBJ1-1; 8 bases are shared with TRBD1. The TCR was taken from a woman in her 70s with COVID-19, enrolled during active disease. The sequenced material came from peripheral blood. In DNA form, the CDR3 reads TGTGCCAGCAGATTCCTTGGACAGGGCCTCACTGAAGCTTTCTTT. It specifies CASRFLGQGLTEAFF.